Sequencing of this T cell receptor (beta chain) was carried out in a study of cytomegalovirus exposure and HLA in healthy donors. The CDR3 is made up of 13 amino acids. Deletions cut 5 bases from V and 1 base from J, with 6 bases between. Germline V gene sequence: CDR1 LNHDA, CDR2 SQIVND (reference sequence). Both 60 Vbeta primers and 13 Jbeta primers went into the PCR. TCRdb's copy holds only in-frame clones and misses some; the assay was immunoSEQ multiplex PCR. The sample has fewer than 150,000 clones; approximately 75% are singletons. The chain couples TRBV19 to TRBJ1-3; no clear D. The TCR originated in a man aged 45 to 65 in good health and CMV-seropositive. The sample consisted of PBMCs. CDR3 sequence reads: CASSSQSGNTIYF. The CDR3 nucleotides are TGTGCCAGTAGTTCACAATCTGGAAACACCATATATTTT.